The entry below describes one T cell receptor (beta chain). These data originate in a study of cytomegalovirus exposure and HLA in healthy donors. Turning to the study itself: Of all 400 or so donors who were genotyped, 81% belonged to the Caucasian-associated ancestry cluster.

Researchers ran the PCR with 60 Vbeta and 13 Jbeta primers. Profiled with immunoSEQ multiplex PCR; TCRdb holds only in-frame clones, not every one. The sample includes about 99,000 clones, roughly 75% of them seen just once. This CDR3 region has 14 residues. Trimming cost V 4 bases and J 2 bases; bases outside gene matches: 4. Germline V gene lookup returns CDR1 LNHDA and CDR2 SQIVND (reference sequence). Sequencing was done on a sample of PBMCs. This chain joins TRBV19 and TRBJ2-5, with 7 positions matching TRBD2. This TCR was recovered from a woman aged 40 to 49 in good health and CMV-seronegative. CDR3 residues: CASSRLASQETQYF. The CDR3 coding sequence is TGTGCCAGTAGTAGACTAGCCTCACAAGAGACCCAGTACTTC.